The clone carrying this T cell receptor (beta chain) is a singleton in its sample. This entry is derived from a study of blood T cell repertoires in COVID-19. About the study: Samples representing acute and convalescent COVID-19 were sourced from the United States, Italy and Spain.

Before they entered the study, exposed participants had met a COVID-19 case within 2 weeks. TCRdb keeps only in-frame clones here, not all; method: immunoSEQ multiplex PCR. There are a few hundred thousand clones in the sample; around 90% occur only once, and approximately 16% lies in the top ten. Sequenced input: PBMCs or T cells enriched from blood (not recorded which). The origin of this receptor is a man under 40 who had been exposed to COVID-19.

The CDR3 DNA follows: TGCGCCAGCAGCCAAGATCTGGCAAGCGGGGACCACTACAATGAGCAGTTCTTC. This sequence encodes CASSQDLASGDHYNEQFF. This chain connects TRBV4-1 to TRBJ2-1; 7 positions match TRBD2. The germline gives CDR1 MGHRA, CDR2 YSYEKL. V lost 0 bases and J lost 3; bases outside the gene matches: 11. This CDR3 is built from 18 residues.